A selection of T cell receptor beta chains follows, all from one sample in a study of T cell changes during pregnancy in multiple sclerosis. Sequenced by immunoSEQ multiplex PCR; TCRdb stores in-frame clones only, minus some. The sample holds tens of thousands of clones, approximately 90% seen once. Sample: CD4+ T cells from peripheral blood mononuclear cells, taken before pregnancy. The receptors were gathered from a female donor with multiple sclerosis, enrolled in a pregnancy study. Each CDR3 is given with its conserved first and last residue.

V gene,CDR3 length,CDR3 protein
TRBV28,17,CASSLLPGQGSNYGYTF
TRBV27,17,CASSLTGGRARNTEAFF
TRBV5-1,15,CASSPGGANTGELFF
TRBV7-8,14,CASSPREGGDEQFF
TRBV5-1,16,CASSLIGGATNEKLFF
TRBV15,16,CATSRDLGKTNYGYTF
TRBV19,13,CASNGLAGDTQYF
TRBV19,14,CASRDRGYNSPLHF
TRBV29-1,12,CSVRQGLETQYF
TRBV11-3,18,CASSLTGHGFSGANVLTF
TRBV27,13,CASTRGFSYEQYF
TRBV6-1,14,CAGLLAGVGETQYF
TRBV7-6,14,CASSLGTGNTEAFF
TRBV4-2,17,CASSQGGQGTTNEKLFF
TRBV5-1,13,CASSSLPRNEQFF
TRBV7-9,14,CASSLVAGPYGYTF
TRBV27,15,CASSLYGQGTYEQYF
TRBV28,14,CASSLYPPRYEQYF
TRBV6-5,13,CASSEDRFYGYTF
TRBV15,14,CATTQQSHPYGYTF
TRBV10-3,17,CAISDPGGHYSSYEQYF
TRBV7-9,13,CASSLAAGNGYTF
TRBV5-1,16,CASSRTSGRVTGELFF
TRBV5-1,15,CASSLDPGLNTEAFF
TRBV19,16,CASSIRTGAVNYGYTF
TRBV15,15,CATSRGGQGSTEAFF
TRBV6-5,14,CASSYLDRWPEAFF
TRBV7-2,15,CASSSKQGLVAEAFF
TRBV18,16,CASSPLFGGGEDTIYF
TRBV18,16,CASSSGGLGSFYEQYF
TRBV18,13,CASSPPQGQGAFF
TRBV6-6,13,CAVRLAGFETQYF
TRBV18,18,CASSPLSQLAGISDTQYF
TRBV19,16,CASSAAGTASGGEQFF